This T cell receptor beta chain appears in the sequencing data of a study of response to subunit inactivated influenza vaccine (dated by TCRdb to 2017 to 2018). About the investigation overall: Deep quantitative T cell receptor repertoire profiling was used in the study to track responses to a trivalent subunit inactivated influenza vaccine.

This clonotype was seen repeatedly, ten times or more. Its binding antigen is unknown. Base qualities are missing; no much larger clone stands one base away. The germline V gene yields LGHNA for CDR1 and YNFKEQ for CDR2. The CDR3 starts with the cysteine, ends with the phenylalanine, and has 15 residues. Of the read, only the CDR3 DNA is kept; its 45 bases are in frame from base 1. V is reduced by 0 bases and J by 5 bases, leaving a spacing of 13 bases between them. Points the paper makes about the study in general: It was suggested by the authors that each seasonal influenza vaccination may recruit only a limited number of new T cells.

Receptors were amplified or captured by RT-PCR. The instrument was an Illumina HiSeq 2500. TCRdb reanalyzed the raw reads on its own, using fastp at Q25 for trimming and MiXCR for clone calling, and kept in-frame beta chains. Rows are unified per CDR3 protein, each entry keeping the most common DNA and genes. Within this sample are about 520,000 distinct CDR3 sequences, with about 25% of them counted one time only. In total, the top ten clones hold 1.9% of the sample. The sequencing used CD4+ T cells sorted from PBMCs, collected 4 to 6 days after vaccination. The chain is made from TRBV4-2 and TRBJ1-1; the D gene cannot be resolved reliably. The sequence was collected from a middle-aged man who received an inactivated influenza vaccine. Donor details come from another sample of the same person, matched by shared clones. The DNA is as follows: TGTGCCAGCAGCCAAGAAGTGTACGCTGGAACTGAAGCTTTCTTT. This is translated as CASSQEVYAGTEAFF.